The 9 T cell receptor beta chains given below trace back to one sample, sequenced in a study of blood T cell repertoires in COVID-19. The table came from immunoSEQ multiplex PCR; TCRdb's copy has only in-frame clones and leaves some out. The sample has approximately 250,000 clones, approximately 90% seen once. The sequencing input was PBMCs or T cells enriched from blood (not recorded which). These receptors originate from a young woman with acute COVID-19.

This clone has only one observation. V gene TRBV3-1 (or the pseudogene TRBV3-2) combines with J gene TRBJ2-1; D ambiguous. This CDR3 has 15 residues. Germline CDR1 LGHDT, CDR2 YNNKEL (reference sequence). Trimming pared 3 bases from V and 4 bases from J, leaving 13 bases between. The CDR3: CASSQTPAEYNEQFF. The CDR3 region has the DNA TGTGCCAGCAGCCAGACCCCGGCGGAGTACAATGAGCAGTTCTTC.

The chain joins TRBV28 to TRBJ2-1, with D perhaps TRBD2 (5 bases). The length of the CDR3 is 11 residues. V gave up 4 bases and J gave up 10 bases, with 8 bases separating them. Germline-derived CDR1 and CDR2 are MDHEN and SYDVKM. The CDR3 region has the DNA TGTGCCAGCAGTTATATAGCGGAGCAGTTCTTC. Its translation is CASSYIAEQFF.

The sample holds one count of this clone. J is TRBJ1-1 and V is TRBV6-5; 8 bases are a match to TRBD1. The germline V gene has CDR1 MNHEY and CDR2 SVGAGI. The CDR3 is 14 residues long. Trimming removed 6 bases from V and 1 base from J; junction bases left unmatched: 4. DNA for the CDR3: TGTGCCAGCAGCGATGACAGGGGGAACACTGAAGCTTTCTTT. Its protein is CASSDDRGNTEAFF.

The chain uses TRBV28 and TRBJ2-1; 8 bases map to TRBD1. Trimming removed 1 base from V and 9 bases from J; junction bases left unmatched: 8. In germline, CDR1 is MDHEN, CDR2 SYDVKM. The CDR3 sequence is 15 residues long. This CDR3 is CASSLFRTGPPEQFF. The CDR3, as DNA: TGTGCCAGCAGTTTATTCCGGACAGGGCCCCCTGAGCAGTTCTTC.

The gene calls are TRBV7-8 and TRBJ1-1; 7 bases are shared with TRBD1. Germline CDR1 reads SGHVS; CDR2 reads FQNEAQ. This CDR3 contains 14 residues. Trimming took 5 bases from V and 4 from J; bases not matched to a gene: 7. The CDR3 here is CASSQGGAGTEAFF. Written as DNA, the CDR3 is TGTGCCAGCAGCCAGGGGGGGGCGGGCACTGAAGCTTTCTTT.

The chain recombines TRBV19 with TRBJ1-4; TRBD1 aligns across 7 bases. Germline CDR1 LNHDA, CDR2 SQIVND (reference sequence). J was trimmed by 3 bases and V by 5 bases; bases with no gene match: 6. The CDR3 covers 15 residues. CDR3 coding DNA: TGTGCCAGTAGTCCAGACAGGGCCTCTAATGAAAAACTGTTTTTT. Translating it yields CASSPDRASNEKLFF.

V gene TRBV27 combines with J gene TRBJ1-6; D is unclear. Germline V CDR1 and CDR2: MNHEY, SMNVEV (reference sequence). The CDR3 totals 12 residues. Trimming took off 6 bases at V and 9 bases at J, with 9 bases between the two ends. CDR3: CASRPEGSPLHF. The CDR3 nucleotides read TGTGCCAGCAGGCCAGAGGGTTCACCCCTCCACTTT.

V and J are TRBV19 and TRBJ1-2; D gene unclear. The CDR3 consists of 14 residues. The V gene's germline CDR1 is LNHDA and CDR2 SQIVND (reference sequence). The V end lost 3 bases, the J end lost 8 bases, and 16 bases lay between the germline ends. The DNA for the CDR3 is TGTGCCAGTAGTATTGAATCGGGATGGCGCGGCTACACCTTC. Protein sequence: CASSIESGWRGYTF.

The V call is TRBV11-2, the J call TRBJ2-5, with 13 bases aligning to TRBD2. The V segment lost 5 bases and the J segment 5 bases; nucleotides outside the gene matches: 5. The CDR3 extends over 15 amino acids. Looked up from germline, CDR1 is SGHAT and CDR2 is FQNNGV. CDR3 DNA sequence: TGTGCCAGCAGCCCTGGGACTAGCGGGACTGAGACCCAGTACTTC. Encoded protein: CASSPGTSGTETQYF.